This record concerns one T cell receptor beta chain sequence. This sample stems from a study of monozygotic twins with inflammatory bowel disease. TCRdb reprocessed the 5' RACE reads and stores each CDR3 protein as one record, lacking DNA. This sample's table has about 350,000 distinct CDR3 sequences. The sample taken for sequencing was blood. The sequence was obtained from a human donor with ulcerative colitis or Crohn's disease, or a healthy co-twin of an affected twin (not recorded which).

The CDR3 is CASKTGQANTEAFF. The genes are TRBV10-2 and TRBJ1-1; TCRdb selects TRBD1, and the lack of DNA leaves this call unchecked. This CDR3 is built from 14 residues. The germline V gene encodes CDR1 WSHSY and CDR2 SAAADI.